A selection of T cell receptor beta chains follows, all from one sample in a study of T-cell reconstitution after alpha-beta-depleted transplantation in children. TCRdb reprocessed the PCR reads via MiXCR and lists one record per CDR3 protein. This sample has around 100,000 distinct CDR3 sequences, with 9% to 12% found just once. Source: PBMCs, taken before TCRalphabeta/CD19-depleted stem cell transplant. These receptors all come from a boy aged 2-15 years with acute lymphoblastic leukemia, due to receive a stem cell transplant. CDR3s include the opening cysteine and the closing phenylalanine or tryptophan. Fields, in order: V gene, CDR3 protein.

TRBV30	CASSTAYNEQFF
TRBV6-5	CASSYGQLSYGYTF
TRBV7-2	CASSQRAGAYNEQFF
TRBV5-1	CASSLVAEGQETQYF
TRBV18	CASSHLAGGPREQYF
TRBV12-3/TRBV12-4	CASNAVQGGLFF
TRBV2	CASKSRSGQASTDTQYF
TRBV11-2	CASSLVGPSPEQFF
TRBV10-3	CAISLGGEAFF
TRBV12-3/TRBV12-4	CASSFGDPGYYGYTF
TRBV5-1	CASSPEGLYSSEKLFF
TRBV5-6	CASSLGEQNTEAFF
TRBV7-9	CASSPSIGLAGGPAHNEQFF
TRBV7-2	CASGGGRGIYNEQFF
TRBV7-9	CASSLAGNYGYTF
TRBV29-1	CSVVEGKTQYF
TRBV7-8	CASSSPETQYF
TRBV27	CASSFLSGGHGYTF
TRBV20-1	CSHTAGRCYEQYF
TRBV7-2	CASSSIAGGVDTQYF
TRBV7-6	CASSLGIDSPLHF
TRBV11-2	CASSLSLVEQFF
TRBV7-9	CASSLSHGGGEQYF
TRBV12-3/TRBV12-4	CASRDNSGNTIYF
TRBV6-1	CASRETKNTEAFF
TRBV20-1	CSARGSPNEKLFF
TRBV4-1	CASSQDGRNTEAFF
TRBV12-3/TRBV12-4	CASSIRTGRVSDTQYF
TRBV4-1	CASSQSGLLGTDTQYF
TRBV20-1	CSARDGPSLVHEQFF
TRBV7-2	CASSPPGTHLQYF
TRBV7-8	CASSLPLAGVFYEQYF
TRBV20-1	CSAKRPPVPYNEQFF
TRBV12-3/TRBV12-4	CASSFTLAGVIQETQYF
TRBV6-4	CASSRDGVTKNIQYF
TRBV29-1	CSVEGGRSYEQYF
TRBV3-1	CASRRREVTDTQYF
TRBV3-1	CASCPLLGLALEQFF
TRBV3-1	CASSSRVGTGELFF
TRBV6-1	CASSDMPGAANEQFF
TRBV3-1	CASSQAWGGTNTGELFF
TRBV3-1	CASSQKGAGSYEQYF
TRBV29-1	CSVESSGRGDQYF
TRBV12-3/TRBV12-4	CASSADLGNTIYF
TRBV7-9	CASSSEPGLRYGYTF
TRBV10-3	CAISGWTSGRDTQYF
TRBV12-3/TRBV12-4	CASSSATSGDRNF
TRBV4-1	CASSQGLALGEQYF
TRBV12-3/TRBV12-4	CASRRGGLEETQYF
TRBV3-1	CASSQQGGNTEAFF
TRBV12-3/TRBV12-4	CASNAGAADTQYF
TRBV29-1	CSVAFYGELFF
TRBV7-2	CASTPQIGQGVSPLHF
TRBV28	CASSSYSGRGPYEQYF
TRBV10-3	CAIREDLTRNEQFF